The rows below give T cell receptor beta chains drawn from one sample of a study of cytomegalovirus exposure and HLA in healthy donors. Sequencing used immunoSEQ multiplex PCR; TCRdb keeps in-frame clones, though not all of them. The table has under 200,000 clones, around 83% seen once. The specimen was PBMCs. Source of these receptors: a man aged 50-60 years in good health and CMV-seropositive. Both conserved end residues are part of each CDR3. The order of the fields is J gene, clone size, V gene, D gene, CDR3 length, CDR3 DNA, CDR3 protein. The D gene is left open where the match is weak. Size tells how often a clone was seen (once, few, many) or the class of an expanded clone, and some rows leave it out.

J: TRBJ2-1
size: NA
V: TRBV5-1
D: NA
length: 14
DNA: TGCGCCAGCAGCTTGGCACTGGAGTACAATGAGCAGTTCTTC
CDR3: CASSLALEYNEQFF

J: TRBJ2-2
size: NA
V: TRBV18
D: NA
length: 16
DNA: TGTGCCAGCTCCCGTGGGGGCGCCATGAACACCGGGGAGCTGTTTTTT
CDR3: CASSRGGAMNTGELFF

J: TRBJ2-3
size: NA
V: TRBV5-1
D: TRBD2
length: 16
DNA: TGCGCCAGCAGCGGGGGACTAGCGGGAGGGGGAGATACGCAGTATTTT
CDR3: CASSGGLAGGGDTQYF

J: TRBJ2-2
size: NA
V: TRBV11-2
D: NA
length: 13
DNA: TGTGCCAGCAGCTCCGGGAGCACCGGGGAGCTGTTTTTT
CDR3: CASSSGSTGELFF

J: TRBJ2-5
size: NA
V: TRBV2
D: TRBD2
length: 18
DNA: TGTGCCAGCAGCCAAGGACTAGCGGGGCTACCGGGGCAAGAGACCCAGTACTTC
CDR3: CASSQGLAGLPGQETQYF

J: TRBJ1-2
size: NA
V: TRBV6-5
D: NA
length: 13
DNA: TGTGCCAGCAGTCCACAGGGTTGGGATGGCTACACCTTC
CDR3: CASSPQGWDGYTF

J: TRBJ2-2
size: NA
V: TRBV7-3
D: TRBD2
length: 16
DNA: TGTGCCAGCAGCCCTCTAGCGGGAGGGGACACCGGGGAGCTGTTTTTT
CDR3: CASSPLAGGDTGELFF

J: TRBJ2-3
size: few
V: TRBV5-1
D: TRBD2
length: 16
DNA: TGCGCCAGCACCAAACTAGCGGGGGGGCTCACAGATACGCAGTATTTT
CDR3: CASTKLAGGLTDTQYF

J: TRBJ1-3
size: NA
V: TRBV11-1
D: NA
length: 15
DNA: TGTGCCAGCAGCTTCGGTACCCTCTCTGGAAACACCATATATTTT
CDR3: CASSFGTLSGNTIYF

J: TRBJ1-2
size: NA
V: TRBV4-1
D: NA
length: 15
DNA: TGCGCCAGCAGCCAAGACCCCCCGGGGGGCTTAGGCTACACCTTC
CDR3: CASSQDPPGGLGYTF

J: TRBJ1-5
size: NA
V: TRBV5-6
D: NA
length: 15
DNA: TGTGCCAGCAGCTTGACAGGCGGAACAAATCAGCCCCAGCATTTT
CDR3: CASSLTGGTNQPQHF

J: TRBJ1-3
size: NA
V: TRBV27
D: NA
length: 13
DNA: TGTGCCAGCAGTCCCTCTCGGGGGAACACCATATATTTT
CDR3: CASSPSRGNTIYF

J: TRBJ2-5
size: NA
V: TRBV5-1
D: TRBD2
length: 14
DNA: TGCGCCAGCAGCGCGGGACTAACTCAAGAGACCCAGTACTTC
CDR3: CASSAGLTQETQYF

J: TRBJ1-6
size: NA
V: TRBV28
D: TRBD1
length: 19
DNA: TGTGCCAGCAGTTTTGGGACAGAGGAACCTAGCTCCTATAATTCACCCCTCCACTTT
CDR3: CASSFGTEEPSSYNSPLHF

J: TRBJ2-1
size: NA
V: TRBV7-9
D: TRBD1
length: 13
DNA: TGTGCCAGCAGCTCGGGACAGGGAAATGAGCAGTTCTTC
CDR3: CASSSGQGNEQFF

J: TRBJ2-7
size: once
V: TRBV6-6
D: TRBD1
length: 15
DNA: TGTGCCAGCAGTTCGCGGACAGGGTTTGGTTACGAGCAGTACTTC
CDR3: CASSSRTGFGYEQYF